This entry is about one TCR beta chain. Antigen unknown. Researchers ran the PCR with 60 Vbeta and 13 Jbeta primers. Sequencing used immunoSEQ multiplex PCR; TCRdb keeps in-frame clones, though not all of them. The sample holds some 80,000 clones; over 60% are singletons and the top ten take 4.4%. This entry is derived from a study of cytomegalovirus exposure and HLA in healthy donors. Overall study: Of the donors genotyped, about 410 in all, around 77% fell in the Caucasian-associated ancestry cluster. The study's findings and limits: Judged likely to be a sequencing artifact was a cluster of highly shared sequence variants.

CDR3 length: 14 residues. The V gene's germline CDR1 is MNHEY and CDR2 SVGAGI. Trimming cost V 2 bases and J 2 bases, with 7 bases left between them. Specimen: PBMCs. The clonotype comes from a male donor in good health and CMV-seropositive. The chain recombines TRBV6-5 with TRBJ2-4; D is uncertain. CDR3 in DNA: TGTGCCAGCAGTTACCTCGGGTCCAAAAACATTCAGTACTTC. As protein: CASSYLGSKNIQYF.